These T cell receptor beta chains were read from a single sample in a study of CD8 T cells in ankylosing spondylitis. TCRdb reprocessed the 5' RACE reads with MiXCR, giving one entry per CDR3 protein. The data show 150,000 to 200,000 distinct CDR3 sequences, about 18% seen once. The specimen sequenced was blood, either unsorted or a sorted T cell fraction (not recorded which). The receptors were sampled from a male donor under 30 with ankylosing spondylitis or in good health (not recorded which). The conserved cysteine and the conserved F or W are not part of the CDR3 here. D genes are given only for firm matches.

TRBV20-1,TRBJ2-1,TRBD1,SARVDRGGEGMAYNEQF
TRBV4-1,TRBJ2-1,-,ASSQDRAAYNEQF
TRBV29-1,TRBJ2-7,-,SVVGRNLGRLDEQY
TRBV3-1,TRBJ2-1,-,ASSQDGKKAYNEQF
TRBV12-3/TRBV12-4,TRBJ2-5,-,ASSFAGGGSSETQY
TRBV6-5,TRBJ2-5,-,ASSYSSQSRETQY
TRBV29-1,TRBJ1-1,-,SVHRTPMNTEAF
TRBV7-2,TRBJ2-3,TRBD1,ASSTRTGWPPDTQY
TRBV7-2,TRBJ2-1,TRBD1,ATLNRGNEQF
TRBV28,TRBJ2-5,TRBD1,ASSWDRRQETQY
TRBV27,TRBJ2-4,-,ASSFRKGKNIQY
TRBV9,TRBJ2-1,TRBD2,ASSVGLAGASSYNEQF
TRBV12-3/TRBV12-4,TRBJ2-3,-,ASTMKDTQY
TRBV20-1,TRBJ2-7,TRBD2,SARARASGFYEQY
TRBV5-1,TRBJ2-1,TRBD1,ASSFRDRRYNEQF
TRBV5-1,TRBJ2-5,-,ASSLDGREETQY
TRBV11-2,TRBJ2-5,-,ASSQSTQETQY
TRBV29-1,TRBJ1-1,-,SGRGAGTEAF
TRBV21-1,TRBJ1-5,-,ASSKGTTGNRGPSNQPQH
TRBV29-1,TRBJ1-1,-,SVALGPEANTEAF
TRBV5-1,TRBJ1-2,TRBD1,ASSLQTGNGYT
TRBV6-2/TRBV6-3,TRBJ2-2,-,ASSSVDAGELF
TRBV5-1,TRBJ2-2,-,ASSRDIHTGELF
TRBV9,TRBJ2-5,TRBD1,ASSVDRGLFIETQY
TRBV20-1,TRBJ2-1,TRBD2,SASGPSGSGNEQF
TRBV5-1,TRBJ2-3,-,ASSLALQETSTDTQY
TRBV12-3/TRBV12-4,TRBJ2-1,TRBD2,ASTPGLADFSYNEQF
TRBV5-1,TRBJ2-7,-,ASSLVGYEQY
TRBV16,TRBJ2-1,-,ASSQWLAGSYNEQF
TRBV29-1,TRBJ2-3,-,SVDTLASSTDTQY
TRBV27,TRBJ2-3,-,ASSLSAPPQLTQY
TRBV3-1,TRBJ2-1,TRBD2,ATNWGGSDEQF
TRBV10-2,TRBJ2-5,-,ASSEGPFQETQY
TRBV20-1,TRBJ2-1,-,SADRGGAESGEQF
TRBV18,TRBJ2-7,TRBD2,ASSPKRGTYEQY
TRBV18,TRBJ1-5,-,ASSPPGVSNQPQH
TRBV5-5,TRBJ2-7,TRBD2,ASSLRTSGDLSYEQY
TRBV7-9,TRBJ2-7,-,ASSPSAAYEQY
TRBV12-5,TRBJ2-1,TRBD1,ASGPGTGGWYEQF
TRBV19,TRBJ1-2,TRBD1,ASSYRGPDYGYT
TRBV24-1,TRBJ2-3,TRBD1,ATSDLGQGVTDTQY
TRBV6-1,TRBJ2-7,-,ASREDSPYEQY
TRBV27,TRBJ2-5,-,ASSLSGGLETQY
TRBV7-9,TRBJ2-1,-,AHGVSNEQF
TRBV3-1,TRBJ1-6,TRBD1,ASSLGQEGSPLH
TRBV7-9,TRBJ1-1,-,ASSSGPERVTEAF
TRBV12-3/TRBV12-4,TRBJ2-6,-,ASSFPLRGKDAGANVLT
TRBV12-3/TRBV12-4,TRBJ2-1,-,ASSLMSAGQF
TRBV20-1,TRBJ1-5,TRBD1,SARDRAHGASQGAQH
TRBV6-5,TRBJ1-1,-,ASSLQGLTEAF
TRBV2,TRBJ2-1,TRBD1,ASSLDRDEQF
TRBV20-1,TRBJ1-1,-,SASANEAF
TRBV20-1,TRBJ1-5,-,SASMGVGNQPQH
TRBV5-4,TRBJ2-3,TRBD1,ASSFIGQGADTQY